The next 28 T cell receptor beta chains were all read from a single sample in a study of PD-L1 blockade in urothelial cancer. The time point: pretreatment peripheral blood. The assay was immunoSEQ multiplex PCR, and TCRdb's table has in-frame clones only and misses some. The profile covers 30,000 to 40,000 clones, with around four fifths appearing a single time and roughly 7% taken by the ten largest. Sequenced here: PBMCs, sampled around atezolizumab (anti-PD-L1) treatment. These receptors were obtained from a man aged 55 to 69 with urothelial cancer.

The V call is TRBV4-2, the J call TRBJ2-1, with D tentatively TRBD2 (7 bases). Trimming cost V 1 base and J 5 bases, with 15 bases left between them. The CDR3 has 16 residues. The germline V gene has CDR1 LGHNA and CDR2 YNFKEQ. CDR3 loop: CASSQVDRGADNEQFF. The CDR3 DNA is TGTGCCAGCAGCCAAGTTGACCGGGGGGCCGACAATGAGCAGTTCTTC.

The chain combines TRBV6-1 with TRBJ1-3; a weak D match, TRBD1 (6 bases). CDR1 and CDR2 (germline): MNHNS, SASEGT. This CDR3 has 15 residues. V was trimmed by 5 bases and J by 4 bases, leaving 15 bases between them. The CDR3 nucleotides read TGTGCCAGCAGTCGCGCCGGGACATCGGGAAACACCATATATTTT. It specifies CASSRAGTSGNTIYF.

The chain combines TRBV30 with TRBJ2-7; weak D call: TRBD2 (6 bases). This CDR3 is built from 13 residues. Deletions cut 3 bases from V and 5 bases from J, with 14 bases between. In germline, CDR1 is GTSNPN, CDR2 SVGIG (reference sequence). The CDR3 spells CAWRALGGHEQYF. The DNA for the CDR3 is TGTGCCTGGAGGGCCTTGGGAGGTCACGAGCAGTACTTC.

The J gene is TRBJ1-1, the V gene TRBV4-2; D might be TRBD1 (5 bases). Germline V lookup: CDR1 LGHNA, CDR2 YNFKEQ. CDR3 length: 16 amino acids. Trimming took 4 bases from V and 5 from J, leaving 20 bases between them. CDR3 protein: CASSPSGGPGETEAFF. In DNA, the CDR3 is TGTGCCAGCAGCCCCAGCGGGGGACCTGGAGAGACTGAAGCTTTCTTT.

This sequence joins TRBV28 and TRBJ1-2; the match to TRBD1 covers 8 bases. The CDR3 is made up of 14 amino acids. V gave up 2 bases and J gave up 3 bases; unmatched junction bases: 2. CDR1 MDHEN and CDR2 SYDVKM come from the germline V gene. The CDR3, as DNA: TGTGCCAGCAGTTTACTGGACAGGGACTATGGCTACACCTTC. This codes for CASSLLDRDYGYTF.

The chain recombines TRBV4-1 with TRBJ1-5; the match to TRBD1 covers 7 bases. Germline V gene sequence: CDR1 MGHRA, CDR2 YSYEKL. The CDR3 is 18 residues long. V was pared by 4 bases and J by 5 bases, with 17 bases of the junction left unmatched. The chain's CDR3 is CASSRVFVGAGGDQPQHF. CDR3 in DNA: TGCGCCAGCAGCCGCGTCTTCGTTGGGGCAGGGGGAGATCAGCCCCAGCATTTT.

The chain recombines TRBV5-1 with TRBJ1-1; tentative D call: TRBD1 (5 bases). CDR3 length: 14 residues. The V gene's germline CDR1 is SGHRS and CDR2 YFSETQ. Trimming removed 0 bases at V and 2 bases at J, with 8 bases between. Written as DNA, the CDR3 is TGCGCCAGCAGCTTGGGGGGGGGAAACACTGAAGCTTTCTTT. This sequence encodes CASSLGGGNTEAFF. The full variable domain, its missing parts supplied by reference TRBV5-1 and TRBJ1-1, is KAGVTQTPRYLIKTRGQQVTLSCSPISGHRSVSWYQQTPGQGLQFLFEYFSETQRNKGNFPGRFSGRQFSNSRSEMNVSTLELGDSALYLCASSLGGGNTEAFFGQGTRLTVV.

The genes are TRBV19 and TRBJ2-6; 7 nucleotides align to TRBD1. Per germline, CDR1 LNHDA and CDR2 SQIVND (reference sequence). V shed 5 bases and J 4 bases; nucleotides not matched to a gene: 5. The CDR3 covers 15 residues. The DNA for the CDR3 is TGTGCCAGTAGTCGCACAGGGGTAGGGGCCAACGTCCTGACTTTC. Translated: CASSRTGVGANVLTF.

This clone has a single count. CDR3 nucleotides: TGTGCCAGCAGCTTAGCGGGGGGCCCAAATGAGCAGTTCTTC. Amino acids: CASSLAGGPNEQFF. V and J are TRBV27 and TRBJ2-1; 10 bases match TRBD2. CDR1 MNHEY and CDR2 SMNVEV come from the germline V gene (reference sequence). The V gene end was trimmed by 6 bases and the J gene end by 7 bases; junction bases not matched to a gene: 6. This CDR3 spans 14 amino acids.

The chain joins TRBV5-4 to TRBJ2-1; a weak D match, TRBD2 (7 bases). This CDR3 has 14 residues. The germline V and J ends were trimmed by 0 bases and 6 bases, with 10 bases remaining between them. In germline, CDR1 is SGHNT, CDR2 YYREEE (reference sequence). The chain's CDR3 is CASSLGGGANEQFF. The CDR3 DNA follows: TGTGCCAGCAGCTTGGGAGGGGGGGCCAATGAGCAGTTCTTC.

The chain couples TRBV5-6 to TRBJ2-5; no firm D call. This CDR3 comprises 14 residues. Germline V gene data show CDR1 as SGHDT and CDR2 as YYEEEE. Trimming removed 0 bases at V and 4 bases at J, with 10 bases between. CDR3 DNA sequence: TGTGCCAGCAGCTTGGGCAGGTTCGGAGAGACCCAGTACTTC. It codes for CASSLGRFGETQYF.

The chain has TRBV11-1 and TRBJ1-1, with TRBD1 matching 8 bases. CDR1 is SGHAT, CDR2 FQDESV, per germline (reference sequence). V shed 5 bases and J 7 bases; nucleotides not matched to a gene: 12. This CDR3 has 15 residues. Here the CDR3 reads CASSPGQGYNLEAFF. Here the CDR3 DNA reads TGTGCCAGCAGCCCAGGACAGGGATATAATCTTGAAGCTTTCTTT.

In regard to this clone: The junction differs from germline at one of its ends, possibly a read error. The rearrangement joins TRBV6-6 to TRBJ1-1; TRBD1 matches at 10 bases. Germline CDR1 and CDR2: MNHNY and SVGAGI (reference sequence). The CDR3 contains 14 residues. CDR3 bases: TGTGCCAGCAGTTACCCGGGGACAGGGGTGCCGGGGTTTTTT. The encoded protein is CASSYPGTGVPGFF.

The V and J genes are TRBV7-3 and TRBJ2-2; maybe TRBD2 (6 bases). V was trimmed by 5 bases and J by 5 bases, leaving 6 bases between them. The CDR3 length is 12 residues. Germline CDR1 reads SGHTA; CDR2 reads FQGTGA. This CDR3 reads CASSAGTGELFF. In DNA, the CDR3 is TGTGCCAGCAGCGCGGGGACCGGGGAGCTGTTTTTT. Drawing the rest from reference TRBV7-3 and TRBJ2-2, the complete variable domain is GAGVSQTPSNKVTEKGKYVELRCDPISGHTALYWYRQSLGQGPEFLIYFQGTGAADDSGLPNDRFFAVRPEGSVSTLKIQRTERGDSAVYLCASSAGTGELFFGEGSRLTVL.

The chain recombines TRBV7-2 with TRBJ2-1; no firm D call. V dropped 5 bases and J dropped 6 bases, with 14 bases sitting between them. The V gene's germline CDR1 is SGHTA and CDR2 FQGNSA. The CDR3 sequence is 14 residues long. The CDR3 DNA sequence: TGTGCCAGCAGCACGGGTCTATCCCCCAATGAGCAGTTCTTC. Its protein product is CASSTGLSPNEQFF.

V and J are TRBV30 and TRBJ2-1, with 7 bases aligning to TRBD2. Germline CDR1 reads GTSNPN; CDR2 reads SVGIG (reference sequence). J was trimmed by 0 bases and V by 2 bases; bases with no gene match: 4. The CDR3 runs 15 residues. The CDR3 nucleotides are TGTGCCTGGAGTAGCGGGGCTTCCTCCTACAATGAGCAGTTCTTC. Protein sequence: CAWSSGASSYNEQFF.

This rearrangement joins TRBV30 to TRBJ2-2, with TRBD2 as a possible D gene (6 bases). Germline CDR1 is GTSNPN and CDR2 is SVGIG (reference sequence). This CDR3 has 15 residues. The ends were cut back, 5 bases at V and 7 bases at J, with 20 bases in the middle. The CDR3 sequence: CAWGYDRGFGGELFF. CDR3 nucleotides: TGTGCCTGGGGTTATGATCGGGGGTTCGGCGGGGAGCTGTTTTTT.

The gene calls are TRBV6-5 and TRBJ2-4; 12 bases fit TRBD2. V trimming: 5 bases; J trimming: 7 bases; junction bases outside the gene matches: 3. The germline V gene has CDR1 MNHEY and CDR2 SVGAGI. The CDR3 is made up of 14 amino acids. The DNA for the CDR3 is TGTGCCAGCAGTCACGGACTAGCGGGGAACATTCAGTACTTC. Translation gives CASSHGLAGNIQYF.

This clone has only a few counts. The chain carries TRBV27 and TRBJ1-5, with 9 positions matching TRBD1. The V and J ends lost 6 bases and 2 bases, in that order; junction bases with no gene match: 8. Germline CDR1 and CDR2: MNHEY and SMNVEV (reference sequence). The CDR3 covers 16 residues. The CDR3 nucleotides read TGTGCCAGCAGGCGGACAGGGGTGTTGGGCAATCAGCCCCAGCATTTT. Amino acids: CASRRTGVLGNQPQHF.

The V call is TRBV9, the J call TRBJ2-3, with 8 bases lining up with TRBD2. CDR1 SGDLS and CDR2 YYNGEE come from the germline V gene. V shed 0 bases and J 4 bases; nucleotides not matched to a gene: 1. The CDR3 runs 14 residues. The CDR3 DNA reads as TGTGCCAGCAGCGTAGGGCGGGGGGCAGATACGCAGTATTTT. Translation: CASSVGRGADTQYF.

The J gene is TRBJ2-6, the V gene TRBV30, with TRBD2 as a possible D gene (5 bases). CDR1 is GTSNPN and CDR2 is SVGIG in the germline V gene (reference sequence). V was pared by 3 bases and J by 0 bases, with 9 bases between. The CDR3 contains 15 residues. CDR3 nucleotides: TGTGCCTGGAGCCGGGATCTCTCTGGGGCCAACGTCCTGACTTTC. Amino acids: CAWSRDLSGANVLTF. The variable domain in full, completed from reference TRBV30 and TRBJ2-6, reads SQTIHQWPATLVQPVGSPLSLECTVEGTSNPNLYWYRQAAGRGLQLLFYSVGIGQISSEVPQNLSASRPQDRQFILSSKKLLLSDSGFYLCAWSRDLSGANVLTFGAGSRLTVL.

The J gene is TRBJ1-6, the V gene TRBV30; no firm D call. Per the germline V gene, CDR1 is GTSNPN and CDR2 is SVGIG (reference sequence). The germline V and J ends were trimmed by 2 bases and 6 bases, with 5 bases remaining between them. The CDR3 totals 12 residues. The CDR3 protein is CAWSRVNSPLHF. The CDR3 DNA reads as TGTGCCTGGAGTCGGGTTAATTCACCCCTCCACTTT.

V gene TRBV9 combines with J gene TRBJ2-6, with D perhaps matching TRBD2 (6 bases). Between the trimmed V and J ends, which lost 1 base and 1 base, there was a span of 6 bases. The CDR3 is 15 amino acids. Germline V gives CDR1 SGDLS, CDR2 YYNGEE. The CDR3 protein is CASSVSGSGANVLTF. CDR3 DNA: TGTGCCAGCAGCGTAAGCGGGTCTGGGGCCAACGTCCTGACTTTC.

V usage is TRBV4-2 and J usage is TRBJ2-5; tentatively, D is TRBD1 (6 bases). V was shortened by 1 base and J by 4 bases, with 13 bases between the two germline ends. The CDR3 is 15 residues long. Germline V lookup: CDR1 LGHNA, CDR2 YNFKEQ. This chain's CDR3 is CASSQATSGAETQYF. CDR3 sequence (DNA): TGTGCCAGCAGCCAAGCTACCTCAGGGGCAGAGACCCAGTACTTC.

For the CDR3, the DNA is TGTGCCAGCAGGTTGGACAGGGTCTACGAGCAGTACTTC. Translating gives CASRLDRVYEQYF. The chain recombines TRBV11-2 with TRBJ2-7; 8 bases are shared with TRBD1. The CDR3 totals 13 residues. V lost 6 bases and J lost 3; bases outside the gene matches: 4. Per the germline V gene, CDR1 is SGHAT and CDR2 is FQNNGV.

The chain carries TRBV2 and TRBJ2-1; 7 nucleotides agree with TRBD1. The CDR3 spans 14 residues. With 4 bases clipped from V and 4 bases from J, the junction kept 4 bases outside the gene matches. Germline values: CDR1 SNHLY, CDR2 FYNNEI. The CDR3 sequence is CASSGDSAYNEQFF. The CDR3 nucleotides are TGTGCCAGCAGTGGGGACAGTGCTTACAATGAGCAGTTCTTC.

This clone was seen only a few times. The chain recombines TRBV5-6 with TRBJ2-7, with 9 bases that match TRBD1. Germline trimming cut 4 bases from V and 5 bases from J; bases unmatched to any gene: 13. Per the germline V gene, CDR1 is SGHDT and CDR2 is YYEEEE. CDR3 length: 16 residues. The CDR3 here is CASSQTAGTGKDEQYF. CDR3 DNA sequence: TGTGCCAGCAGCCAGACGGCCGGGACAGGGAAAGACGAGCAGTACTTC.

The V gene is TRBV4-1, the J gene TRBJ1-1; 9 bases map to TRBD1. Germline lookup yields CDR1 MGHRA and CDR2 YSYEKL. V was pared by 1 base and J by 0 bases, with 9 bases of the junction left unmatched. This CDR3 region has 18 residues. Here the CDR3 reads CASSQVGTGTFMNTEAFF. The CDR3 coding sequence is TGCGCCAGCAGCCAAGTCGGGACAGGGACTTTCATGAACACTGAAGCTTTCTTT.